The clone carrying this T cell receptor beta chain was picked up one time. Its antigen remains unknown. An end of the junction differs from the germline gene, which may be a read error. The data are from a study of T cell repertoires in cytomegalovirus infection. On the study more broadly: It was the public TCR beta signatures that indicated both CMV infection and matching HLA type. Study results and limitations: People with CMV and the relevant HLA were identified by cumulative public TCR beta family frequency. Dominant in the ex vivo response were TCR beta clonotypes restricted by HLA-C and specific for CMV.

TCRdb reanalysed the reads using MiXCR and keeps one entry per CDR3 protein. The table records under 850,000 distinct CDR3 sequences, about a third of them present only once. The germline gives CDR1 SGHDN, CDR2 FVKESK. The CDR3 spans 16 residues. Sequencing was done on a sample of PBMCs. The sequence was obtained from a human donor in good health (CMV status not recorded). Some clones in this sample may be carry-over from other donors' samples. The chain combines TRBV14 with TRBJ2-1; tentative D call: TRBD2 (7 bases). CDR3 amino acids: CASSPLGGGSYNEPFF. CDR3 nucleotides: TGTGCCAGCAGCCCCCTGGGCGGGGGCTCCTACAATGAGCCGTTCTTC.